This is a list of T cell receptor beta chains from one sample in a study of cytomegalovirus exposure and HLA in healthy donors. The protocol was immunoSEQ multiplex PCR, while the TCRdb copy is restricted to in-frame clones and leaves out a portion. The table has about 94,000 clones, roughly 72% seen once. The specimen sequenced was PBMCs. The receptor source for this set is a man younger than 45 in good health and CMV-seropositive. The CDR3 runs from the conserved cysteine through the conserved F or W. Fields, in order: J gene, V gene, clone size, D gene, CDR3 DNA, CDR3 protein. The D gene is left open where the match is weak. The size entry is marked missing in some rows and otherwise reads once, few, many or a size class.

TRBJ1-2	TRBV6-6	few	NA	TGTGCCTTGTCGACCACAGGGCCCTATGGCTACACCTTC	CALSTTGPYGYTF
TRBJ1-2	TRBV9	NA	NA	TGTGCCAGCAGCGTAGCACAGTCTCGGGGCTACACCTTC	CASSVAQSRGYTF
TRBJ2-3	TRBV15	NA	TRBD1	TGTGCCACCAGCCGCAGACAGGGTTCCACAGATACGCAGTATTTT	CATSRRQGSTDTQYF
TRBJ2-3	TRBV28	once	TRBD1	TGTGCCAGCAGTAGAACGGGACAGGTCACAGATACGCAGTATTTT	CASSRTGQVTDTQYF
TRBJ1-2	TRBV6-4	NA	TRBD1	TGTGCCAGCCGGCCGACCGTAGGGACAGCCTATGGCTACACCTTC	CASRPTVGTAYGYTF
TRBJ1-5	TRBV5-4	NA	TRBD1	TGTGCCAGCAGCCCAGGGGGACGGCAGCCTGGGCCCCAGCATTTT	CASSPGGRQPGPQHF
TRBJ2-1	TRBV29-1	NA	NA	TGCAGCGTTGAAGGATTGGGCCTAGCGGAGCAGTTCTTC	CSVEGLGLAEQFF
TRBJ2-2	TRBV4-1	NA	NA	TGCGCCAGCAGCCAAGACCCGGGGAACACCGGGGAGCTGTTTTTT	CASSQDPGNTGELFF
TRBJ2-7	TRBV6-5	once	NA	TGTGCCAGCAGTTACTCGAGCGAGAGGAGCTCCTACGAGCAGTACTTC	CASSYSSERSSYEQYF
TRBJ1-1	TRBV19	NA	NA	TGTGCCAGTAGTATAGGGTCTTCCCGAGGGGCTTTCTTT	CASSIGSSRGAFF
TRBJ1-2	TRBV6-6	NA	NA	TGTGCCAGCACAACAGGGCTGGATGGCTACACCTTC	CASTTGLDGYTF
TRBJ1-5	TRBV15	NA	TRBD1	TGTGCCACCAACCCCGGGTCAACGTACAGGGGCGATGGGCAGCCCCAGCATTTT	CATNPGSTYRGDGQPQHF
TRBJ2-7	TRBV2	NA	NA	TGTGCCAGCAGCCCCATTGGGCCAGCAAAGGAGCAGTACTTC	CASSPIGPAKEQYF
TRBJ2-7	TRBV7-6	few	TRBD1	TGTGCCAGCAGCCGCGACAGGGGGGGGGAGCAGTACTTC	CASSRDRGGEQYF
TRBJ1-3	TRBV6-5	NA	TRBD1	TGTGCCAGCAGTTGGCAACAGGGGAACACCATATATTTT	CASSWQQGNTIYF
TRBJ1-5	TRBV6-1	few	NA	TGTGCCAGCAGTGAAGCAGGGCCAGGGAGCAATCAGCCCCAGCATTTT	CASSEAGPGSNQPQHF
TRBJ2-1	TRBV5-4	once	TRBD1	TGTGCCAGCAGCGAGGGACAGGGGGCCTACAATGAGCAGTTCTTC	CASSEGQGAYNEQFF
TRBJ1-6	TRBV9	few	TRBD1	TGTGCCAGCAGCGTCCGGGACAGGGAAAATTCACCCCTCCACTTT	CASSVRDRENSPLHF
TRBJ1-4	TRBV11-3	NA	NA	TGTGCCAGCAGCTTAGCAGGGTCCGTTGGTGAAAAACTGTTTTTT	CASSLAGSVGEKLFF
TRBJ1-3	TRBV5-1	NA	TRBD1	TGCGCCAGCAGCTCTACAGGGGGCACTGGAAACACCATATATTTT	CASSSTGGTGNTIYF
TRBJ2-5	TRBV30	NA	NA	TGTGCCTGGAGTGTACTTAACAGACAAGAGACCCAGTACTTC	CAWSVLNRQETQYF
TRBJ2-2	TRBV18	NA	TRBD1	TGTGCCAGCTCACCGGACGGGACAGGGGCGCCTCCTGGCACCGGGGAGCTGTTTTTT	CASSPDGTGAPPGTGELFF
TRBJ1-3	TRBV29-1	once	NA	TGCAGCGTTGTGATCGGGGGAAACACCATATATTTT	CSVVIGGNTIYF
TRBJ1-2	TRBV5-1	few	NA	TGCGCCAGCGCCCCACAGGCCGACTATGGCTACACCTTC	CASAPQADYGYTF
TRBJ2-1	TRBV25-1	NA	TRBD2	TGTGCCAGCAGTCTAGCGGGACCGCCCTACAATGAGCAGTTCTTC	CASSLAGPPYNEQFF
TRBJ1-5	TRBV19	few	NA	TGTGCCAGTAGTATACAACAGGGAGGCAATCAGCCCCAGCATTTT	CASSIQQGGNQPQHF
TRBJ2-1	TRBV27	NA	NA	TGTGCCAGCAGTCAAGGGGGATTCGGCTACAATGAGCAGTTCTTC	CASSQGGFGYNEQFF